Shown below are 20 T cell receptor beta chains from a single sample sequenced in a study of T cell clonotyping in hematopoietic cell transplantation. Libraries were prepared by immunoSEQ multiplex PCR; TCRdb keeps only in-frame clonotypes and omits some of them. The table lists around 10,000 clones, 80% to 95% of them singletons. Here the sequenced sample was PBMCs, taken 100 days after allogeneic stem cell transplant. These receptors all stem from a male patient in his forties or fifties who had an allogeneic stem cell transplant from a related donor, so T cells may come from the graft donor. Some clones in this sample may be carry-over from other donors' samples.

This chain joins TRBV27 and TRBJ2-5, with TRBD2 matching 7 bases. Germline V gene data show CDR1 as MNHEY and CDR2 as SMNVEV (reference sequence). The V and J ends lost 5 bases and 2 bases, in that order; junction bases with no gene match: 23. This CDR3 is 20 amino acids long. The CDR3 protein is CASSQTTPLSGLGDQETQYF. The CDR3 DNA sequence: TGTGCCAGCAGTCAAACGACCCCCCTTTCCGGACTAGGAGATCAAGAGACCCAGTACTTC.

This clone appeared once. The V call is TRBV10-3, the J call TRBJ2-1, with TRBD2 matching over 12 bases. V trimming: 6 bases; J trimming: 5 bases; junction bases outside the gene matches: 2. Germline V CDR1 and CDR2: ENHRY, SYGVKD. The CDR3 loop spans 14 amino acids. CDR3 sequence reads: CAISRLAGDNEQFF. The CDR3 nucleotides read TGTGCCATCAGCAGACTAGCGGGGGACAATGAGCAGTTCTTC.

This chain uses TRBV12-5 with TRBJ2-7; no clear D. The CDR3 covers 14 residues. V shed 8 bases and J shed 0 bases, with 14 bases lying between them. CDR1 and CDR2 from the germline V gene are LGHNT and FRNRAP. The CDR3 region is CASKSQAYSYEQYF. The CDR3 bases are TGTGCTAGTAAGTCTCAGGCTTACTCCTACGAGCAGTACTTC.

The rearrangement links TRBV4-1 to TRBJ2-7; 9 nucleotides align to TRBD1. The CDR3 runs to 15 residues. V lost 3 bases, J lost 3 bases, and 6 bases stayed unmatched. CDR1 MGHRA and CDR2 YSYEKL come from the germline V gene. The CDR3 is CASSQRTGVSYEQYF. The CDR3 coding sequence is TGCGCCAGCAGCCAGAGGACAGGGGTGAGCTACGAGCAGTACTTC.

CDR3 amino acids: CASSPGGTGLIYEQYF. The CDR3 bases are TGTGCCAGCAGCCCCGGCGGGACAGGTCTTATCTACGAGCAGTACTTC. The chain uses TRBV7-2 and TRBJ2-7; 8 nucleotides line up with TRBD1. The CDR3 extends over 16 amino acids. The V gene's germline CDR1 is SGHTA and CDR2 FQGNSA. V was pared by 5 bases and J by 3 bases, with 12 bases of the junction left unmatched.

This chain links TRBV5-1 with TRBJ1-5; 7 positions match TRBD1. The germline V gene has CDR1 SGHRS and CDR2 YFSETQ. The CDR3 runs 15 residues. V shed 4 bases and J 6 bases; nucleotides not matched to a gene: 10. The CDR3 sequence: CASSKEGAASQPQHF. In nucleotides, the CDR3 is TGCGCCAGCAGCAAGGAGGGGGCGGCAAGTCAGCCCCAGCATTTT.

The chain couples TRBV18 to TRBJ1-1; no firm D call. The germline gives CDR1 KGHSH, CDR2 LQKENI. Trimming took 2 bases from V and 2 from J, leaving 15 bases between them. This CDR3 is built from 16 residues. The CDR3: CASSPNLGFGNTEAFF. DNA of the CDR3: TGTGCCAGCTCACCAAATCTCGGGTTCGGAAACACTGAAGCTTTCTTT.

This rearrangement joins TRBV6-1 to TRBJ1-2; tentative D call: TRBD1 (5 bases). V was pared by 1 base and J by 5 bases, with 14 bases between. This CDR3 spans 15 amino acids. In germline, CDR1 is MNHNS, CDR2 SASEGT. The CDR3 DNA reads as TGTGCCAGCAGTGAAGAGCAGGGAAGAGGGTATGGCTACACCTTC. Protein: CASSEEQGRGYGYTF.

The V call is TRBV5-6, the J call TRBJ1-3; D gene unclear. The germline V gene encodes CDR1 SGHDT and CDR2 YYEEEE. This CDR3 contains 16 residues. V dropped 5 bases and J dropped 3 bases, with 18 bases sitting between them. This CDR3 is CASRRTGGGDGNTIYF. In nucleotides, the CDR3 is TGTGCCAGCAGGCGGACCGGTGGTGGGGATGGAAACACCATATATTTT.

The V call is TRBV10-3, the J call TRBJ2-5, with D possibly matching TRBD1 (5 bases). V lost 0 bases to trimming and J lost 0 bases, with 8 bases between them. Germline CDR1 is ENHRY and CDR2 is SYGVKD. The CDR3 loop spans 15 amino acids. The CDR3 sequence is CAISESQAYQETQYF. CDR3 sequence (DNA): TGTGCCATCAGTGAGTCACAGGCTTACCAAGAGACCCAGTACTTC.

V gene TRBV5-1 combines with J gene TRBJ1-6; TRBD1 aligns across 7 bases. V trimming: 3 bases; J trimming: 0 bases; junction bases outside the gene matches: 3. Germline lookup yields CDR1 SGHRS and CDR2 YFSETQ. The CDR3 contains 16 residues. In DNA, the CDR3 is TGCGCCAGCAGCTCGACAGGGAGCTCCTATAATTCACCCCTCCACTTT. This codes for CASSSTGSSYNSPLHF.

The V and J genes are TRBV10-3 and TRBJ2-1; 12 bases map to TRBD2. The CDR3 is 17 residues long. J gave up 7 bases and V 4 bases, and 11 bases lay outside the gene matches. CDR1 and CDR2 from the germline V gene are ENHRY and SYGVKD. The CDR3 region has the DNA TGTGCCATCAGTGTGATCCCCTCTAGCGGGAGGGCTAATGAGCAGTTCTTC. Translation gives CAISVIPSSGRANEQFF.

The J gene is TRBJ2-7, the V gene TRBV7-9, with 12 bases fitting TRBD1. The CDR3 has 16 amino acids. The V gene end was trimmed by 2 bases and the J gene end by 5 bases; junction bases not matched to a gene: 7. CDR1 is SEHNR and CDR2 is FQNEAQ in the germline V gene (reference sequence). CDR3 DNA sequence: TGTGCCAGCAGCTTACTCGCCGGGACAGGGGGCCACGAGCAGTACTTC. Protein: CASSLLAGTGGHEQYF.

This chain uses TRBV11-2 with TRBJ1-2, with a possible D match to TRBD1 (5 bases). Germline-derived CDR1 and CDR2 are SGHAT and FQNNGV. This CDR3 has 13 residues. With 4 bases removed from V and 5 bases from J, the gap between germline ends came to 11 bases. As DNA, the CDR3 is TGTGCCAGCAGCTCGCAGGGTGCATATGGCTACACCTTC. It yields the protein CASSSQGAYGYTF.

V gene TRBV10-3 combines with J gene TRBJ2-7; D is uncertain. The CDR3 consists of 14 residues. CDR1 and CDR2 (germline): ENHRY, SYGVKD. V was clipped by 4 bases and J by 3 bases, with 13 bases between them. The DNA of the CDR3 is TGTGCCATCAGTGGTCGCGGCAGTATCTACGAGCAGTACTTC. This gives the protein CAISGRGSIYEQYF.

CDR3 sequence (DNA): TGCGCCAGCAGCCAAGGAGGGAGGCGCCCCGGGGAGCTGTTTTTT. It is translated as CASSQGGRRPGELFF. The chain employs TRBV4-3 and TRBJ2-2; possible D gene TRBD2, 6 bases. The CDR3 totals 15 residues. Germline CDR1 LGHNA, CDR2 YSLEER. The V end lost 1 base, the J end lost 6 bases, and 12 bases lay between the germline ends.

The chain uses TRBV4-1 and TRBJ2-7; D might be TRBD1 or TRBD2, each matching 5 bases. This CDR3 is built from 15 residues. Trimming pared 0 bases from V and 4 bases from J, leaving 13 bases between. Germline loops: CDR1 MGHRA, CDR2 YSYEKL. The CDR3 DNA reads as TGCGCCAGCAGCCAAGATCCGGGACGGCAATACGAGCAGTACTTC. Translated, it gives CASSQDPGRQYEQYF.

This clone was seen just once. The V gene is TRBV5-6, the J gene TRBJ2-1; 9 nucleotides line up with TRBD1. The J segment lost 4 bases and the V segment lost 0 bases, leaving 2 bases of the junction unmatched. Germline V gene sequence: CDR1 SGHDT, CDR2 YYEEEE. CDR3 length: 15 residues. DNA of the CDR3: TGTGCCAGCAGCTTGGGACAGGGGGGATACAATGAGCAGTTCTTC. As protein: CASSLGQGGYNEQFF.

The count of this clone is one. The chain carries TRBV12-2 and TRBJ2-7. TRBV12-2 represents a pseudogene. CDR3 size: 15 residues. CDR3 nucleotide sequence: TGTGCAAGTCGCTTGGAATACTTAGACCTATACGAGCAGTACTTC. Amino acid sequence: CASRLEYLDLYEQYF.

This chain links TRBV5-1 with TRBJ2-7; the D is unclear. V was cut by 4 bases and J by 4 bases, with 12 bases left in between. Germline V CDR1 and CDR2: SGHRS, YFSETQ. The length of the CDR3 is 13 residues. The DNA for the CDR3 is TGCGCCAGCAGCCGCGCCCGGGCTTACGAGCAGTACTTC. It yields the protein CASSRARAYEQYF. The full variable domain, with the rest looked up from reference TRBV5-1 and TRBJ2-7, is KAGVTQTPRYLIKTRGQQVTLSCSPISGHRSVSWYQQTPGQGLQFLFEYFSETQRNKGNFPGRFSGRQFSNSRSEMNVSTLELGDSALYLCASSRARAYEQYFGPGTRLTVT.